This T cell receptor beta chain originates from a study of CD8 T cells in Susac syndrome. CDR3 size: 17 residues. The V gene lost 0 bases and the J gene lost 3 bases, with 15 bases spanning the gap. Germline V gene sequence: CDR1 MGHRA, CDR2 YSYEKL. After extraction with the RNeasy kit, about 0.45 to 1 ug of the RNA was reverse transcribed using random hexamers. TCRdb re-called the immunoSEQ multiplex PCR reads through MiXCR, storing one row per CDR3 protein. This table holds 70,000 to 100,000 distinct CDR3 sequences, approximately 96% found once. In contrast to the negatively isolated CD8+ and CD4+ T cells, TEMRA cells were FACS-enriched.

The rearrangement uses TRBV4-1 and TRBJ1-3; D not certain. This clonotype was obtained from a human donor with Susac syndrome. Material for sequencing was CD8+ T cells from PBMCs. As DNA, the CDR3 is TGCGCCAGCAGCCAAGATGAATCATCGGTGGTTGGAAACACCATATATTTT. This codes for CASSQDESSVVGNTIYF.